A single sample gave rise to the 10 T cell receptor beta chains below, sequenced in a study of blood T cell repertoires in COVID-19 (TCRdb year 2020). The method behind the library was the immunoSEQ multiplex PCR assay. Imported from immuneACCESS, the table was reduced by TCRdb to in-frame sequences with V and J called. These copies leave out some clones; in studies compared against another copy, an unresolved V gene accounts for under half, and the cause of the remainder is not known. The table for this sample lists a few hundred thousand clones; about 80% of them were counted only once. Of the sample, 7.5% to 10% is held by the ten largest clones. The sequenced sample was peripheral blood. Every receptor here comes from an elderly man with acute or convalescent COVID-19.

The chain employs TRBV11-1 and TRBJ2-3; perhaps TRBD1 as D (6 bases). V gave up 5 bases and J gave up 2 bases, with 17 bases separating them. The germline V gene has CDR1 SGHAT and CDR2 FQDESV (reference sequence). CDR3 length equals 16 residues. CDR3 sequence (DNA): TGTGCCAGCAGCCTCCAGGTGACAGGATTCACAGATACGCAGTATTTT. It codes for CASSLQVTGFTDTQYF.

J is TRBJ2-7 and V is TRBV6-6; D ambiguous. V was trimmed by 8 bases and J by 1 base, leaving 12 bases between them. Germline CDR1 is MNHNY and CDR2 is SVGAGI (reference sequence). The CDR3 has 13 amino acids. The CDR3 reads CASSFERSYEQYF. Written as DNA, the CDR3 is TGTGCCAGCTCGTTCGAGCGTTCCTACGAGCAGTACTTC.

The V gene is TRBV18, the J gene TRBJ2-3; D is perhaps TRBD2 (6 bases). Germline values: CDR1 KGHSH, CDR2 LQKENI. The V end lost 4 bases, the J end lost 6 bases, and 20 bases lay between the germline ends. The CDR3 loop spans 16 amino acids. The CDR3 sequence: CASSRSGGTEGDTQYF. CDR3 coding DNA: TGTGCCAGCTCACGATCCGGTGGGACGGAGGGGGATACGCAGTATTTT.

The rearrangement uses TRBV9 and TRBJ2-1; 8 bases match TRBD2. V lost 3 bases and J lost 1; bases outside the gene matches: 3. The CDR3 covers 15 residues. Germline V gene sequence: CDR1 SGDLS, CDR2 YYNGEE. In DNA, the CDR3 is TGTGCCAGCAGCGGGGGACTAGGTTCCTACAATGAGCAGTTCTTC. Translation: CASSGGLGSYNEQFF.

The CDR3 DNA is TGTGCCAGCAGCATGAGAGACAGCTCCTACGAGCAGTACTTC. Its translation is CASSMRDSSYEQYF. The rearrangement joins TRBV7-8 to TRBJ2-7; D might be TRBD1 (5 bases). Trimming took off 5 bases at V and 0 bases at J, with 11 bases between the two ends. This CDR3 is 14 amino acids long. Germline-derived CDR1 and CDR2 are SGHVS and FQNEAQ.

The chain uses TRBV12-3 or TRBV12-4 and TRBJ1-2, with a weak D call TRBD1 (6 bases). This CDR3 comprises 13 residues. The germline V and J ends were trimmed by 5 bases and 4 bases, with 11 bases remaining between them. The CDR3 bases are TGTGCCAGCAGTCCCCAGGGGTTCTATGGCTACACCTTC. Residues: CASSPQGFYGYTF.

The CDR3, as DNA: TGTGCCAGCAGCTTAATCCCCGGAGATACGCAGTATTTT. Encoded protein: CASSLIPGDTQYF. This chain uses TRBV7-3 with TRBJ2-3; D gene uncertain. The CDR3 is 13 residues long. In germline, CDR1 is SGHTA, CDR2 FQGTGA. The V end was cut by 1 base, the J end by 5 bases, with 7 bases between. Variable domain in full (rest from reference TRBV7-3 and TRBJ2-3): GAGVSQTPSNKVTEKGKYVELRCDPISGHTALYWYRQSLGQGPEFLIYFQGTGAADDSGLPNDRFFAVRPEGSVSTLKIQRTERGDSAVYLCASSLIPGDTQYFGPGTRLTVL.

A note on this clone: The junction departs from the called germline gene at one end, perhaps through a read error. The rearrangement joins TRBV18 to TRBJ2-2, with D unresolved. This CDR3 comprises 14 residues. Germline V lookup: CDR1 KGHSH, CDR2 LQKENI. The CDR3 spells CASSPLPSAGELFF. CDR3 DNA sequence: TGTGCCAGCTCGCCACTACCCAGCGCCGGGGAGCTGTTTTTT. The full variable domain, in which reference TRBV18 and TRBJ2-2 provide the parts outside the CDR3, is NAGVMQNPRHLVRRRGQEARLRCSPMKGHSHVYWYRQLPEEGLKFMVYLQKENIIDESGMPKERFSAEFPKEGPSILRIQQVVRGDSAAYFCASSPLPSAGELFFGEGSRLTVL.

V and J are TRBV6-6 and TRBJ2-7; weak D call: TRBD2 (7 bases). The V end was cut by 5 bases, the J end by 0 bases, with 14 bases between. The CDR3 contains 15 residues. Germline V lookup: CDR1 MNHNY, CDR2 SVGAGI (reference sequence). The CDR3: CASSLGGLSSYEQYF. The CDR3 bases are TGTGCCAGCAGTCTCGGGGGGCTCAGCTCCTACGAGCAGTACTTC.

CDR3 region: CSASFPGQGRPEAFF. The CDR3 bases are TGCAGTGCTAGTTTCCCGGGACAGGGGAGGCCTGAAGCTTTCTTT. The gene calls are TRBV20-1 and TRBJ1-1, with 10 bases matching TRBD1. The V gene's germline CDR1 is DFQATT and CDR2 SNEGSKA (reference sequence). Unmatched junction bases numbered 10, after V lost 3 bases and J lost 6 bases. The CDR3 is made up of 15 amino acids.